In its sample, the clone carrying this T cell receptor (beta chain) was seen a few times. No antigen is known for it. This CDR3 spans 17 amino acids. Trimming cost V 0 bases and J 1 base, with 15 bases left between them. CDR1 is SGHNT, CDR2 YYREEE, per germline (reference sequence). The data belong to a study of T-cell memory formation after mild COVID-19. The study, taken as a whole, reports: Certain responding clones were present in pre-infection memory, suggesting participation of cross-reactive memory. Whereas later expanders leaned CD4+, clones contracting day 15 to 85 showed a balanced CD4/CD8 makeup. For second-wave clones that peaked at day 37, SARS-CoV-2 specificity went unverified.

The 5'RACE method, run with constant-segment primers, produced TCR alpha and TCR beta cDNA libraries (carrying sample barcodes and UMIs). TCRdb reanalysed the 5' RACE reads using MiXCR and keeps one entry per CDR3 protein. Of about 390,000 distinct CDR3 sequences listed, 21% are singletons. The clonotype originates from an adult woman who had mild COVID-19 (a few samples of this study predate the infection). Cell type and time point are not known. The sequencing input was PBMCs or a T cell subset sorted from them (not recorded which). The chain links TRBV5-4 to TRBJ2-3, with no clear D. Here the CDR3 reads CASSLGGRRTGTDTQYF. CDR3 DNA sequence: TGTGCCAGCAGCTTGGGTGGACGCCGAACGGGCACAGATACGCAGTATTTT.